The clone carrying this T cell receptor beta chain was counted at least ten times. The antigen is not known. The data stem from a study of Graves' ophthalmopathy and Graves' hyperthyroidism. Overall study findings and caveats: Ophthalmopathy was separated from stable hyperthyroidism by a 13-signature model with about 86% sensitivity and 81.08% specificity. Forecasting of ophthalmopathy progression by the model achieved approximately 70% sensitivity and 72% to 75% specificity.

Ophthalmopathy in the donors was of moderate-to-severe activity, with CAS ≥3, NOSPECS ≥4 and duration under 3 months. V gave up 6 bases and J gave up 1 base, with 10 bases separating them. The CDR3 totals 14 residues. Germline V CDR1 and CDR2: MDHEN, SYDVKM. The authors amplified TCR beta CDR3 regions, and they did so from RNA transcripts for repertoire sequencing. First-round RT-PCR with HTBI primers preceded a second-round multiplex PCR. TCRdb passed the multiplex PCR reads through MiXCR, listing each CDR3 protein once. The repertoire holds about 370,000 distinct CDR3 sequences, with approximately 20% as singletons.

This clonotype originated in a woman between 18 and 29 years old with Graves' ophthalmopathy. Sequencing input: peripheral blood. The chain has TRBV28 and TRBJ1-5, with D perhaps matching TRBD1 (6 bases). This CDR3 is CASRSTGSNQPQHF. The DNA of the CDR3 is TGTGCCAGCAGGTCGACAGGAAGCAATCAGCCCCAGCATTTT.